The clone carrying this T cell receptor (beta chain) appeared a single time. The sample comes from a study of blood T cell repertoires in COVID-19. Study-level information: The origin of the acute and convalescent COVID-19 samples was the United States, Italy and Spain. PBMCs, B-cell-depleted T cells, or T cells were the source of the cDNA or gDNA that made up the material.

In the study's own analysis: Reference gene primer amplification yielded estimated nucleated cell counts. Method: immunoSEQ multiplex PCR; TCRdb's copy keeps in-frame clones and lacks some. The V and J calls and clone size come from that table; D and trimming were worked out from the DNA. This table holds about 53,000 clones, approximately 80% found once. The germline V gene has CDR1 MGHRA and CDR2 YSYEKL. V dropped 5 bases and J dropped 0; count of bases not matched to a gene: 6. The CDR3 totals 18 residues. Specimen: peripheral blood. The gene calls are TRBV4-1 and TRBJ2-3, with 15 bases that match TRBD2. The sequence derives from a human donor in a cohort sampled during active COVID-19. Here the CDR3 reads CASSSGTSGGSSTDTQYF. The CDR3 DNA follows: TGCGCCAGCAGCTCCGGGACTAGCGGGGGGTCTAGCACAGATACGCAGTATTTT.